This TCR beta chain is from a study of blood T cell repertoires in COVID-19. There are 13 residues in the CDR3. Trimming removed 2 bases at V and 9 bases at J, with 13 bases between. Germline CDR1 reads SGHNT; CDR2 reads YENEEA. Measured with immunoSEQ multiplex PCR; TCRdb has only the in-frame clones, and not every one. The repertoire has fewer than 150,000 clones, approximately 87% of them found once; the top ten carry 3.6%. The material sequenced was peripheral blood. The rearrangement uses TRBV11-3 and TRBJ1-1; D is undetermined. The sequence came from a woman aged 60-70 years with acute or convalescent COVID-19. In DNA, the CDR3 is TGTGCCAGCAGCTTATCCCCCTTTGCGCAAGCTTTCTTT. Residues: CASSLSPFAQAFF.